These 7 T cell receptor beta chains originate from one sample sequenced in a study of shared clonotypes between healthy human individuals (dated by TCRdb to 2020 to 2022). The library came from the immunoSEQ multiplex PCR assay. This immuneACCESS table, as held by TCRdb, lists in-frame sequences with V and J called but not all clones. Of the missing ones, under half trace to an unresolved V gene in checked studies; the others have no known cause. Present in this sample are roughly 2.6 million clones, just over 90% of which were seen just once. The top ten clones comprise 0.14% of the sample. The specimen was naive CD4+ T cells sorted from blood. Read against the paper, the sample's cell subset or site label means: CD45RA+ positively selected. Receptors originate from a man younger than 35 in good health.

The chain joins TRBV21-1 to TRBJ1-2. TRBV21-1 is flagged as a pseudogene. The CDR3 sequence is 16 residues long. The CDR3 protein is CASSETGLKRHYGYTF. DNA of the CDR3: TGTGCCAGCAGCGAGACCGGACTCAAAAGACACTATGGCTACACCTTC.

V usage is TRBV6-5 and J usage is TRBJ1-6; D is ambiguous. The CDR3 sequence is 14 residues long. V shed 5 bases and J shed 4 bases, with 9 bases lying between them. Germline lookup yields CDR1 MNHEY and CDR2 SVGAGI. The CDR3 loop reads CASSEPGYNSPLHF. The CDR3 DNA reads TGTGCCAGCAGTGAGCCTGGGTATAATTCACCCCTCCACTTT.

As regards this clone: Other nucleotide sequences from this sample produce the same CDR3. This rearrangement joins TRBV6-6 to TRBJ2-7, with TRBD1 matching 7 bases. Germline CDR1 MNHNY, CDR2 SVGAGI (reference sequence). This CDR3 spans 14 amino acids. V lost 0 bases to trimming and J lost 3 bases; unmatched junction nucleotides: 2. CDR3 region: CASSYSSGGYEQYF. Written as DNA, the CDR3 is TGTGCCAGCAGTTACTCTTCAGGGGGCTACGAGCAGTACTTC.

V gene TRBV5-1 combines with J gene TRBJ1-1; maybe TRBD1 (5 bases). The CDR3 has 14 residues. V gave up 3 bases and J gave up 3 bases, with 12 bases separating them. Germline V CDR1 and CDR2: SGHRS, YFSETQ. Here the CDR3 reads CASSWRGADTEAFF. CDR3 DNA sequence: TGCGCCAGCAGCTGGAGAGGGGCGGACACTGAAGCTTTCTTT.

The chain employs TRBV6-6 and TRBJ1-5, with D maybe TRBD1 (6 bases). This CDR3 contains 15 residues. Germline CDR1 MNHNY, CDR2 SVGAGI (reference sequence). V dropped 2 bases and J dropped 5 bases, with 13 bases sitting between them. The CDR3 sequence is CASSYGQGTYQPQHF. DNA of the CDR3: TGTGCCAGCAGTTACGGGCAGGGGACGTATCAGCCCCAGCATTTT.

This chain uses TRBV6-5 with TRBJ2-1, with D tentatively TRBD1 (6 bases). V lost 6 bases to trimming and J lost 3 bases, with 9 bases between them. The V gene's germline CDR1 is MNHEY and CDR2 SVGAGI. This CDR3 contains 13 residues. The CDR3 protein is CASRQQGYNEQFF. CDR3 coding DNA: TGTGCCAGCAGACAACAGGGCTACAATGAGCAGTTCTTC.

The V call is TRBV19, the J call TRBJ2-7; the match to TRBD1 covers 9 bases. Germline loops: CDR1 LNHDA, CDR2 SQIVND (reference sequence). This CDR3 comprises 17 residues. Losses at the gene ends were 3 bases for V and 3 bases for J; bases not matched to a gene: 12. The CDR3 region has the DNA TGTGCCAGTAGTATGAAAGGGGTGGGACAGGGCTTCTACGAGCAGTACTTC. It specifies CASSMKGVGQGFYEQYF.